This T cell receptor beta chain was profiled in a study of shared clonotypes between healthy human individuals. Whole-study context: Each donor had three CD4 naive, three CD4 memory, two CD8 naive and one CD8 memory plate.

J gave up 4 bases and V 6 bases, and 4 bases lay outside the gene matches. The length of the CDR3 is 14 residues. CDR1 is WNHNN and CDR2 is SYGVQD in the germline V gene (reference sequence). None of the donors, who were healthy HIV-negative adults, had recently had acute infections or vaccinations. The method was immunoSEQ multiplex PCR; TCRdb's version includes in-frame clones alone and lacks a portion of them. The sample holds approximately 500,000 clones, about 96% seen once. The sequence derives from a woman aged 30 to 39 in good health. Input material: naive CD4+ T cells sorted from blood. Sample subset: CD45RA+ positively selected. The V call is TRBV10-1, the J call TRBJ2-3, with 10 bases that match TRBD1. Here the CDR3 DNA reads TGCGCCAGCAGCGCAGGACAGGGGGCAGATACGCAGTATTTT. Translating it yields CASSAGQGADTQYF.